A single sample is the source of the 4 T cell receptor beta chains below, sequenced in a study of blood T cell repertoires in COVID-19. Clones were sequenced by immunoSEQ multiplex PCR, and TCRdb holds only the in-frame ones, with some missing. The sample gives fewer than 250,000 clones, 70% to 90% of which show up once; around 25% is in the top ten. The sample consisted of PBMCs or T cells enriched from blood (not recorded which). These TCRs come from a woman between 40 and 55 years old in a cohort exposed to, infected with or recovered from COVID-19 (not recorded which).

The chain links TRBV7-9 to TRBJ2-7, with TRBD2 matching 7 bases. Germline V gene data show CDR1 as SEHNR and CDR2 as FQNEAQ (reference sequence). Trimming at V came to 4 bases and at J to 4 bases, leaving 10 bases not matched to a gene. CDR3 length: 15 residues. The CDR3 here is CASSSSAGDPYEQYF. CDR3 sequence (DNA): TGTGCCAGCAGCTCCTCTGCGGGGGACCCATACGAGCAGTACTTC.

V is TRBV18 and J is TRBJ2-7, with 7 bases that match TRBD1. V lost 0 bases, J lost 2 bases, and 4 bases stayed unmatched. The CDR3 is made up of 15 amino acids. Germline V gene sequence: CDR1 KGHSH, CDR2 LQKENI. The CDR3 spells CASSPPTGYPYEQYF. The CDR3 DNA follows: TGTGCCAGCTCACCACCGACAGGGTATCCCTACGAGCAGTACTTC.

The V gene is TRBV4-1, the J gene TRBJ2-7; D is undetermined. Trimming removed 0 bases from V and 7 bases from J, with 13 bases in between. From germline, CDR1 is MGHRA and CDR2 YSYEKL. The CDR3 spans 14 residues. CDR3 amino acids: CASSQEFRNEEQYF. Written as DNA, the CDR3 is TGCGCCAGCAGCCAAGAGTTCAGGAACGAGGAGCAGTACTTC.

This clone was seen only a few times. The chain carries TRBV5-1 and TRBJ2-7, with 8 bases lining up with TRBD2. Trimming at V came to 0 bases and at J to 4 bases, leaving 6 bases not matched to a gene. The germline V gene has CDR1 SGHRS and CDR2 YFSETQ. CDR3 size: 15 residues. The CDR3 region is CASSLDRGGRYEQYF. The CDR3 region has the DNA TGCGCCAGCAGCTTGGACCGCGGGGGGCGATACGAGCAGTACTTC.